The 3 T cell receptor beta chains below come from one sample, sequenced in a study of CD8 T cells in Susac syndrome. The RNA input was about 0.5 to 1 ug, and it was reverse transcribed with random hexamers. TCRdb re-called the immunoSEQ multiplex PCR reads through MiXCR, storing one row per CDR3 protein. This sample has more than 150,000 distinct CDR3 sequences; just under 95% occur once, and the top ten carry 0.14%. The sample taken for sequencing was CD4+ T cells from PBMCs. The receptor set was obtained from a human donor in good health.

CDR3 loop: CAWRSPWTQYF. The CDR3 DNA follows: TGTGCCTGGAGGTCCCCGTGGACCCAGTACTTC. The chain recombines TRBV30 with TRBJ2-5; D is uncertain. Germline V gene data show CDR1 as GTSNPN and CDR2 as SVGIG (reference sequence). There are 11 residues in the CDR3. Trimming took 3 bases from V and 7 from J, leaving 9 bases between them. Looking up the rest from reference TRBV30 and TRBJ2-5 gives the full variable domain: SQTIHQWPATLVQPVGSPLSLECTVEGTSNPNLYWYRQAAGRGLQLLFYSVGIGQISSEVPQNLSASRPQDRQFILSSKKLLLSDSGFYLCAWRSPWTQYFGPGTRLLVL.

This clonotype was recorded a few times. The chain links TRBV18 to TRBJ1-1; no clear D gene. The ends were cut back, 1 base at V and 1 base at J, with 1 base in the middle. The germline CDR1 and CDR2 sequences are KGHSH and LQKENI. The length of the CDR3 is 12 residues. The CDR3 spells CASSPQNTEAFF. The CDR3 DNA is TGTGCCAGCTCACCACAGAACACTGAAGCTTTCTTT. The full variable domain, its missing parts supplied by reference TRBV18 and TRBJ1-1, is NAGVMQNPRHLVRRRGQEARLRCSPMKGHSHVYWYRQLPEEGLKFMVYLQKENIIDESGMPKERFSAEFPKEGPSILRIQQVVRGDSAAYFCASSPQNTEAFFGQGTRLTVV.

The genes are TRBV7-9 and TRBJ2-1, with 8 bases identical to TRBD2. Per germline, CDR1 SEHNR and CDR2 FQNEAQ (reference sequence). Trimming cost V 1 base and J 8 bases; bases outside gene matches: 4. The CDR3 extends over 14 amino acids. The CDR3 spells CASSLESGGHEQFF. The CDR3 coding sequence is TGTGCCAGCAGCTTAGAAAGCGGGGGCCATGAGCAGTTCTTC.